A single sample gave rise to the 26 T cell receptor beta chains below, sequenced in a study of patients and donors after allogeneic stem cell transplantation. TCRdb redid the calling of the RT-PCR reads with MiXCR, one entry per CDR3 protein. The table shows approximately 170,000 distinct CDR3 sequences, with about 30% occurring only once. The sample was blood, either unsorted or a sorted T cell fraction (not recorded which). The receptors stem from a human donor who was either an allogeneic HSCT recipient or a stem cell or donor lymphocyte infusion donor (not recorded which). It is not recorded whose cells these are; they may come from a transplant donor.

This chain joins TRBV4-3 and TRBJ1-2; D gene ambiguous. With 0 bases removed from V and 6 bases from J, the gap between germline ends came to 17 bases. CDR3 length: 16 residues. In germline, CDR1 is LGHNA, CDR2 YSLEER. DNA for the CDR3: TGCGCCAGCAGCCAAGATGAAGACCGGGGTGTCGATGGCTACACCTTC. Amino acid sequence: CASSQDEDRGVDGYTF.

V usage is TRBV5-1 and J usage is TRBJ2-1; 11 nucleotides agree with TRBD2. Germline values: CDR1 SGHRS, CDR2 YFSETQ. The CDR3 runs to 18 residues. V lost 0 bases to trimming and J lost 7 bases; unmatched junction nucleotides: 12. The CDR3 DNA sequence: TGCGCCAGCAGCTTGGTGTTTAGCGGGAGGGCCAGTTTGAATGAGCAGTTCTTC. Amino acids: CASSLVFSGRASLNEQFF.

This clonotype turned up a few times. This sequence joins TRBV9 and TRBJ1-1; unclear D gene. V gave up 4 bases and J gave up 1 base, with 11 bases separating them. The CDR3 covers 14 residues. CDR1 and CDR2 (germline): SGDLS, YYNGEE. The CDR3, as DNA: TGTGCCAGCAGCCCATCAGGCCAGAACACTGAAGCTTTCTTT. Its translation: CASSPSGQNTEAFF.

V and J are TRBV12-3 or TRBV12-4 and TRBJ2-5, with D unclear. Trimming took off 5 bases at V and 7 bases at J, with 8 bases between the two ends. The CDR3 extends over 11 amino acids. The CDR3 reads CASSTTRTQYF. In DNA, the CDR3 is TGTGCCAGCAGTACGACTCGGACCCAGTACTTC.

The chain uses TRBV7-6 and TRBJ1-4; no reliable D call. Germline CDR1 SGHVS, CDR2 FNYEAQ. This CDR3 has 15 amino acids. The germline V and J ends were trimmed by 0 bases and 4 bases, with 9 bases remaining between them. The CDR3 is CASSLAGQYNEKLFF. CDR3 in DNA: TGTGCCAGCAGCTTAGCGGGCCAGTATAATGAAAAACTGTTTTTT. The complete variable domain, with remaining parts taken from reference TRBV7-6 and TRBJ1-4, reads GAGVSQSPRYKVTKRGQDVALRCDPISGHVSLYWYRQALGQGPEFLTYFNYEAQQDKSGLPNDRFSAERPEGSISTLTIQRTEQRDSAMYRCASSLAGQYNEKLFFGSGTQLSVL.

This clonotype has just a few counts. The chain joins TRBV27 to TRBJ1-6; 8 bases fit TRBD1. V lost 3 bases to trimming and J lost 10 bases; unmatched junction nucleotides: 11. From germline, CDR1 is MNHEY and CDR2 SMNVEV (reference sequence). This CDR3 is built from 16 residues. CDR3 in DNA: TGTGCCAGCAGTTTTTCCCGACAGGGGAGAGGGTCACCCCTCCACTTT. Protein product: CASSFSRQGRGSPLHF.

This chain uses TRBV6-2 or TRBV6-3 with TRBJ1-1; TRBD1 might be the D (5 bases). The CDR3 is 15 residues long. The ends were cut back, 2 bases at V and 2 bases at J, with 12 bases in the middle. Germline loops: CDR1 MNHEY, CDR2 SVGEGT. CDR3 sequence reads: CASSYGDYYNTEAFF. The CDR3 bases are TGTGCCAGCAGTTACGGGGACTACTACAACACTGAAGCTTTCTTT.

This clonotype was seen a handful of times. The genes are TRBV5-1 and TRBJ1-1; D remains ambiguous. Germline V gives CDR1 SGHRS, CDR2 YFSETQ. V lost 0 bases, J lost 6 bases, and 9 bases lay in between. The CDR3 loop spans 13 amino acids. In DNA form, the CDR3 reads TGCGCCAGCAGCTTGGACCACAGAGCTGAAGCTTTCTTT. Its translation is CASSLDHRAEAFF.

The chain employs TRBV10-3 and TRBJ2-5; weak D call: TRBD1 (6 bases). V was clipped by 0 bases and J by 2 bases, with 7 bases between them. The CDR3 contains 14 residues. CDR1 is ENHRY, CDR2 SYGVKD, per germline. The CDR3 region is CAISESTGQETQYF. The CDR3, as DNA: TGTGCCATCAGTGAGTCGACAGGACAAGAGACCCAGTACTTC.

The sample holds a few counts of this clonotype. V usage is TRBV28 and J usage is TRBJ2-7; 11 bases line up with TRBD2. Trimming cost V 7 bases and J 4 bases; bases outside gene matches: 3. The CDR3 consists of 13 residues. Per germline, CDR1 MDHEN and CDR2 SYDVKM. The DNA for the CDR3 is TGTGCCAGCAAGACTAGCGGGAAGTACGAGCAGTACTTC. Translating gives CASKTSGKYEQYF.

This sequence joins TRBV10-3 and TRBJ2-7, with 9 bases identical to TRBD2. Per germline, CDR1 ENHRY and CDR2 SYGVKD. The V gene end was trimmed by 3 bases and the J gene end by 5 bases; junction bases not matched to a gene: 17. The CDR3 runs 18 residues. In nucleotides, the CDR3 is TGTGCCATCAGTGATTTCCGTAAAACCGTAGCGGGAGCCCACGAGCAGTACTTC. Translation: CAISDFRKTVAGAHEQYF.

This clonotype was seen once. Here the CDR3 reads CASSQDGRGRPYEQYF. The DNA of the CDR3 is TGCGCCAGCAGCCAAGATGGGAGGGGCCGACCCTACGAGCAGTACTTC. The chain has TRBV4-1 and TRBJ2-7; 7 bases are shared with TRBD2. J gave up 2 bases and V 0 bases, and 7 bases lay outside the gene matches. Germline lookup yields CDR1 MGHRA and CDR2 YSYEKL. This CDR3 has 16 residues.

This clonotype was counted once. This sequence joins TRBV6-6 and TRBJ1-1; D call uncertain. From germline, CDR1 is MNHNY and CDR2 SVGAGI (reference sequence). The ends were cut back, 3 bases at V and 3 bases at J, with 17 bases in the middle. CDR3 length: 16 residues. CDR3: CASSYSVLGGHTEAFF. The CDR3 DNA is TGTGCCAGCAGTTATTCGGTCCTAGGCGGTCACACTGAAGCTTTCTTT.

The rearrangement links TRBV5-1 to TRBJ2-2; no reliable D call. With 6 bases removed from V and 0 bases from J, the gap between germline ends came to 6 bases. CDR1 is SGHRS, CDR2 YFSETQ, per germline. This CDR3 comprises 13 residues. The CDR3 loop is CASTLSNTGELFF. CDR3 DNA sequence: TGCGCCAGCACACTTTCGAACACCGGGGAGCTGTTTTTT.

Relative to its sample, this clonotype is medium-sized. V and J are TRBV20-1 and TRBJ1-5; TRBD1 agrees at 7 bases. V was clipped by 3 bases and J by 7 bases; unmatched bases: 9. The CDR3 runs to 14 residues. Per germline, CDR1 DFQATT and CDR2 SNEGSKA (reference sequence). This chain's CDR3 is CSASDRQGRQPQHF. CDR3 DNA: TGCAGTGCTAGCGATAGACAGGGTCGGCAGCCCCAGCATTTT.

This clonotype was seen a handful of times. The chain combines TRBV18 with TRBJ1-3; D uncertain. The CDR3 is made up of 17 amino acids. V was shortened by 3 bases and J by 2 bases, with 17 bases between the two germline ends. Germline CDR1 KGHSH, CDR2 LQKENI. CDR3 nucleotide sequence: TGTGCCAGCTCACCGTGGGTGTGGGGAGAGGCTGGAAACACCATATATTTT. It encodes CASSPWVWGEAGNTIYF.

This clonotype has more than one count but fewer than ten. The chain has TRBV24-1 and TRBJ2-2; D not resolved. CDR1 KGHDR and CDR2 SFDVKD come from the germline V gene. V lost 2 bases to trimming and J lost 5 bases, with 5 bases between them. The CDR3 has 13 residues. The CDR3 DNA follows: TGTGCCACCAGTGATTCCGGGACCGGGGAGCTGTTTTTT. It yields the protein CATSDSGTGELFF.

This clonotype was found a few times. The gene calls are TRBV4-2 and TRBJ2-4; D possibly matches TRBD1 or TRBD2 (6 bases each). CDR3 length: 15 residues. Germline loops: CDR1 LGHNA, CDR2 YNFKEQ. Trimming shortened V by 0 bases and J by 8 bases, and 14 bases separated the two germline ends. The CDR3 DNA sequence: TGTGCCAGCAGCCAAGATTACCGGGGGCAGGACATTCAGTACTTC. Its protein is CASSQDYRGQDIQYF.

The J gene is TRBJ2-7, the V gene TRBV20-1; D is ambiguous. The CDR3 sequence is 12 residues long. CDR1 is DFQATT and CDR2 is SNEGSKA in the germline V gene (reference sequence). Trimming cost V 6 bases and J 2 bases, with 11 bases left between them. Here the CDR3 DNA reads TGCAGTGCGGTGGCACCGACCTACGAGCAGTACTTC. Encoded protein: CSAVAPTYEQYF.

The chain combines TRBV20-1 with TRBJ2-1; the match to TRBD2 covers 9 bases. The V gene end was trimmed by 3 bases and the J gene end by 9 bases; junction bases not matched to a gene: 18. Germline loops: CDR1 DFQATT, CDR2 SNEGSKA (reference sequence). The CDR3 extends over 17 amino acids. The CDR3 DNA reads TGCAGTGCTAGGGACCGGGGACTAGCAAAAAACTTGGGTGAGCAGTTCTTC. Its translation is CSARDRGLAKNLGEQFF.

This clonotype was counted between two and nine times. J is TRBJ1-1 and V is TRBV4-2, with 8 bases lining up with TRBD1. The CDR3 length is 14 residues. Germline V gene data show CDR1 as LGHNA and CDR2 as YNFKEQ. J gave up 6 bases and V 0 bases, and 3 bases lay outside the gene matches. In DNA, the CDR3 is TGTGCCAGCAGCCAAGACAGGGGGCGTCCTGAAGCTTTCTTT. It translates to CASSQDRGRPEAFF.

The J gene is TRBJ2-7, the V gene TRBV20-1, with 7 bases matching TRBD1. V shed 6 bases, J shed 5 bases, and the junction held 16 bases outside the gene matches. This CDR3 has 15 residues. Per the germline V gene, CDR1 is DFQATT and CDR2 is SNEGSKA (reference sequence). The CDR3 region is CSAQGTGTGIDEQYF. The CDR3, as DNA: TGCAGTGCACAGGGGACCGGGACGGGCATTGACGAGCAGTACTTC.

The chain has TRBV20-1 and TRBJ2-7; 9 nucleotides match TRBD1. The ends lost 0 bases at V and 3 bases at J; junction bases unmatched: 3. The germline gives CDR1 DFQATT, CDR2 SNEGSKA (reference sequence). The CDR3 runs to 14 residues. CDR3 DNA sequence: TGCAGTGCTAGAGATCCGGGACAGGGCTACGAGCAGTACTTC. Translated, it gives CSARDPGQGYEQYF.

V and J are TRBV24-1 and TRBJ2-3; no clear D gene. Trimming stripped 0 bases from V and 6 bases from J, with 3 bases between. Looked up from germline, CDR1 is KGHDR and CDR2 is SFDVKD. The CDR3 extends over 12 amino acids. The CDR3 sequence is CATSDLWDTQYF. DNA of the CDR3: TGTGCCACCAGTGATTTGTGGGATACGCAGTATTTT.

The chain recombines TRBV7-9 with TRBJ1-2, with no clear D. Trimming stripped 2 bases from V and 5 bases from J, with 12 bases between. This CDR3 has 14 residues. Germline V gene sequence: CDR1 SEHNR, CDR2 FQNEAQ (reference sequence). The CDR3 DNA follows: TGTGCCAGCAGCTTAACGAAGGGCCCTTATGGCTACACCTTC. This encodes CASSLTKGPYGYTF.

The chain combines TRBV4-2 with TRBJ2-3; no reliable D call. Trimming left V 3 bases short and J 6 bases short, with 10 bases between. The CDR3 runs to 13 residues. The germline gives CDR1 LGHNA, CDR2 YNFKEQ. The DNA of the CDR3 is TGTGCCAGCAGCCATCTAACACCCGATACGCAGTATTTT. Residues: CASSHLTPDTQYF.